These 13 T cell receptor beta chains were sequenced from one sample in a study of shared clonotypes between healthy human individuals. Produced via immunoSEQ multiplex PCR; TCRdb's table is partial and in-frame only. The sample consists of fewer than 1.4 million clones, 70% to 80% of them appearing once. Sequencing was done on a sample of memory CD4+ T cells from PBMCs. Subset denoted: CD45RA-negative fraction. These TCRs come from a man younger than 35 in good health. Some clones in this sample may be carry-over from other donors' samples.

The V call is TRBV2, the J call TRBJ2-6; 8 bases agree with TRBD1. Looked up from germline, CDR1 is SNHLY and CDR2 is FYNNEI. The CDR3 is made up of 19 amino acids. The junction had 11 bases not matched to a gene; V was cut back by 4 bases and J by 0 bases. This CDR3 reads CASSARDRSYNSGANVLTF. CDR3 DNA sequence: TGTGCCAGCAGTGCTCGGGACAGGTCCTACAACTCTGGGGCCAACGTCCTGACTTTC.

The chain carries TRBV7-9 and TRBJ2-5; TRBD2 matches at 7 bases. The V and J ends lost 5 bases and 0 bases, in that order; junction bases with no gene match: 9. The CDR3 is 16 residues long. CDR1 SEHNR and CDR2 FQNEAQ come from the germline V gene (reference sequence). The CDR3 coding sequence is TGTGCCAGCAGCCCCCTCAGAGGGAGGGACCAAGAGACCCAGTACTTC. Translating gives CASSPLRGRDQETQYF.

The chain links TRBV29-1 to TRBJ1-2, with D possibly matching TRBD1 (5 bases). This CDR3 has 12 residues. Germline values: CDR1 SQVTM, CDR2 ANQGSEA. The V and J ends lost 6 bases and 5 bases respectively, with 13 bases between them. CDR3 amino acids: CSVASGAYGYTF. CDR3 nucleotide sequence: TGCAGCGTCGCCTCCGGGGCTTATGGCTACACCTTC. Based on the CDR3 plus reference TRBV29-1 and TRBJ1-2, the full variable domain is SAVISQKPSRDICQRGTSLTIQCQVDSQVTMMFWYRQQPGQSLTLIATANQGSEATYESGFVIDKFPISRPNLTFSTLTVSNMSPEDSSIYLCSVASGAYGYTFGSGTRLTVV.

This sequence joins TRBV5-4 and TRBJ2-6; D remains unclear. With 1 base removed from V and 0 bases from J, the gap between germline ends came to 11 bases. This CDR3 is built from 17 residues. Germline CDR1 reads SGHNT; CDR2 reads YYREEE (reference sequence). The CDR3 DNA sequence: TGTGCCAGCAGCTTGCCTAAAGCCGGCTCTGGGGCCAACGTCCTGACTTTC. Translating it yields CASSLPKAGSGANVLTF.

V gene TRBV30 combines with J gene TRBJ1-1; TRBD1 might be the D (5 bases). The CDR3 spans 16 residues. CDR1 is GTSNPN and CDR2 is SVGIG in the germline V gene (reference sequence). Trimming removed 8 bases at V and 4 bases at J, with 26 bases between. The CDR3 spells CAAEAGMISWSTEAFF. The CDR3 DNA is TGTGCCGCGGAGGCAGGGATGATTTCTTGGAGCACTGAAGCTTTCTTT.

CDR3 residues: CASSTGQRNEKLFF. The CDR3 region has the DNA TGCGCCAGCAGCACGGGACAGAGAAATGAAAAACTGTTTTTT. The chain employs TRBV5-1 and TRBJ1-4, with 7 bases matching TRBD1. V trimming: 4 bases; J trimming: 5 bases; junction bases outside the gene matches: 5. This CDR3 is built from 14 residues. Germline loops: CDR1 SGHRS, CDR2 YFSETQ.

The gene calls are TRBV2 and TRBJ2-1, with 13 bases lining up with TRBD2. This CDR3 region has 15 residues. After removal of 8 bases from V and 9 bases from J, the junction contained 10 bases not matched to a gene. Germline CDR1 is SNHLY and CDR2 is FYNNEI. CDR3 loop: CASLVRTSGGGEQFF. For the CDR3, the DNA is TGTGCCAGCCTCGTCCGGACTAGCGGGGGAGGTGAGCAGTTCTTC.

This chain joins TRBV7-8 and TRBJ1-4; 9 positions agree with TRBD1. Unmatched junction bases numbered 3, after V lost 2 bases and J lost 5 bases. Germline V CDR1 and CDR2: SGHVS, FQNEAQ. CDR3 length: 15 residues. The CDR3 sequence is CASSLMGQGNEKLFF. CDR3 DNA sequence: TGTGCCAGCAGCTTAATGGGACAGGGCAATGAAAAACTGTTTTTT.

The rearrangement links TRBV27 to TRBJ2-1, with 9 bases identical to TRBD2. The CDR3 loop spans 16 amino acids. The germline V gene encodes CDR1 MNHEY and CDR2 SMNVEV (reference sequence). Losses at the gene ends were 4 bases for V and 1 base for J; bases not matched to a gene: 5. The DNA for the CDR3 is TGTGCCAGCAGTTACGCCGCGGGAGGGTCCTACAATGAGCAGTTCTTC. Protein sequence: CASSYAAGGSYNEQFF.

This chain uses TRBV18 with TRBJ1-4; unclear D gene. V was clipped by 3 bases and J by 6 bases, with 8 bases between them. Germline-derived CDR1 and CDR2 are KGHSH and LQKENI. This CDR3 region has 13 residues. This chain's CDR3 is CASSPQKDEKLFF. The CDR3 DNA reads TGTGCCAGCTCACCTCAGAAGGATGAAAAACTGTTTTTT. The variable domain in full, completed from reference TRBV18 and TRBJ1-4, reads NAGVMQNPRHLVRRRGQEARLRCSPMKGHSHVYWYRQLPEEGLKFMVYLQKENIIDESGMPKERFSAEFPKEGPSILRIQQVVRGDSAAYFCASSPQKDEKLFFGSGTQLSVL.

This chain uses TRBV28 with TRBJ2-1; D is perhaps TRBD2 (5 bases). The CDR3 runs to 16 residues. V was trimmed by 5 bases and J by 3 bases, leaving 17 bases between them. Germline V lookup: CDR1 MDHEN, CDR2 SYDVKM. The CDR3 DNA sequence: TGTGCCAGCAGTCACCGAGCGGCCGCCGGCTACAATGAGCAGTTCTTC. This gives the protein CASSHRAAAGYNEQFF.

This chain connects TRBV6-5 to TRBJ2-1, with 12 bases lining up with TRBD2. Trimming removed 6 bases from V and 9 bases from J; junction bases left unmatched: 9. CDR3 length: 15 amino acids. Germline CDR1 is MNHEY and CDR2 is SVGAGI. CDR3 loop: CASSSRLAGAPEQFF. The CDR3 DNA sequence: TGTGCCAGCAGCTCCAGACTAGCGGGAGCACCTGAGCAGTTCTTC.

This clone came up a few times. The V gene is TRBV28, the J gene TRBJ2-2; D not certain. CDR3 length equals 14 residues. V lost 7 bases to trimming and J lost 2 bases, with 11 bases between them. Looked up from germline, CDR1 is MDHEN and CDR2 is SYDVKM. The chain's CDR3 is CASTPSINTGELFF. In DNA, the CDR3 is TGTGCCAGCACCCCGTCGATTAACACCGGGGAGCTGTTTTTT.